One sample yielded the 5 T cell receptor beta chains listed below, sequenced in a study of OX40 agonist ivuxolimab in advanced cancers. Some clones are missing from TCRdb's copy, which holds only in-frame ones; the method was immunoSEQ multiplex PCR. The sample contains roughly 70,000 clones, about nine tenths of which appear only once. The source material was CD4+ or CD8+ T cells sorted from blood, sampled in a trial of the OX40 agonist ivuxolimab. Every receptor here comes from an adult with an advanced solid tumor such as melanoma, head and neck, liver or kidney cancer.

The chain couples TRBV9 to TRBJ2-1; D uncertain. This CDR3 comprises 12 residues. The V gene's germline CDR1 is SGDLS and CDR2 YYNGEE. V dropped 2 bases and J dropped 6 bases, with 6 bases sitting between them. The DNA for the CDR3 is TGTGCCAGCAGCGTCGAGTTCAATGAGCAGTTCTTC. Amino acid sequence: CASSVEFNEQFF.

This clone came up once. This sequence joins TRBV18 and TRBJ1-3; tentatively, D is TRBD1 (6 bases). Germline CDR1 is KGHSH and CDR2 is LQKENI. The CDR3 spans 17 residues. V shed 3 bases and J shed 1 base, with 16 bases lying between them. CDR3 bases: TGTGCCAGCTCACCGAAAAGTCAGGGGCGGTCTGGAAACACCATATATTTT. It encodes CASSPKSQGRSGNTIYF.

The chain is built from TRBV2 and TRBJ2-2; 15 nucleotides line up with TRBD2. Germline CDR1 SNHLY, CDR2 FYNNEI. The CDR3 is 15 amino acids. Unmatched junction bases numbered 10, after V lost 7 bases and J lost 13 bases. For the CDR3, the DNA is TGTGCCAGCAACCCTCGGACTAGCGGGGGGGGCCGGCTGTTTTTT. This sequence encodes CASNPRTSGGGRLFF.

The rearrangement uses TRBV7-9 and TRBJ1-2; D not certain. The germline V and J ends were trimmed by 7 bases and 7 bases, with 22 bases remaining between them. The CDR3 length is 15 residues. Germline assignment: CDR1 SEHNR and CDR2 FQNEAQ (reference sequence). Here the CDR3 DNA reads TGTGCCAGCAATGAGTTGACGAGGTACGAAGGTGGCTACACCTTC. Translation gives CASNELTRYEGGYTF.

J is TRBJ2-6 and V is TRBV7-7; D uncertain. Deletions cut 5 bases from V and 2 bases from J, with 4 bases between. The CDR3 is made up of 13 amino acids. Germline-derived CDR1 and CDR2 are SSHAT and FNYEAQ (reference sequence). The CDR3 loop reads CASSLPGANVLTF. The CDR3 DNA reads as TGTGCCAGCAGCCTTCCTGGGGCCAACGTCCTGACTTTC.